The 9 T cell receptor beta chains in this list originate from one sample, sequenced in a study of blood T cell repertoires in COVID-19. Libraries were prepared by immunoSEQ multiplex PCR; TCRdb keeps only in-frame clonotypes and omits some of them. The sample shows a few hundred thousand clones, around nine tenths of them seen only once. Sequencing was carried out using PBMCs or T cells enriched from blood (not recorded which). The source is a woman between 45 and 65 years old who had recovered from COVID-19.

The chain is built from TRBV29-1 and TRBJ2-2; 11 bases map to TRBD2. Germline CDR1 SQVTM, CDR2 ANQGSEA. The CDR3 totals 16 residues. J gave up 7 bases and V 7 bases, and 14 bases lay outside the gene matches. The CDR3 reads CSGGPVLAGGGGELFF. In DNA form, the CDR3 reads TGCAGCGGCGGCCCGGTTCTAGCGGGAGGAGGCGGGGAGCTGTTTTTT.

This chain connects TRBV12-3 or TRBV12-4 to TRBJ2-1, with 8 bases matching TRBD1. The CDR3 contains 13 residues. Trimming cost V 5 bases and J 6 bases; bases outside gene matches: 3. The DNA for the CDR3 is TGTGCCAGCAGTGTGGACAGGGTCAATGAGCAGTTCTTC. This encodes CASSVDRVNEQFF.

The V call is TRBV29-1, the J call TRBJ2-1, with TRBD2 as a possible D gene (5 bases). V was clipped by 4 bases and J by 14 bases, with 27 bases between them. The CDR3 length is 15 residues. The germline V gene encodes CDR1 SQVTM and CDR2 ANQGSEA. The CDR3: CSVVFGGPTPNSEFF. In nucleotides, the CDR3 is TGCAGCGTTGTTTTCGGCGGGCCTACCCCCAATTCGGAGTTCTTC.

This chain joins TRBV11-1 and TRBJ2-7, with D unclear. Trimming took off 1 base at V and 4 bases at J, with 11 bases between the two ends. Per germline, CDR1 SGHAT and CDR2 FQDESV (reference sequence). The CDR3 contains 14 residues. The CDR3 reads CASSLDLLSYEQYF. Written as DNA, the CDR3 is TGTGCCAGCAGCTTAGACCTTCTAAGTTACGAGCAGTACTTC.

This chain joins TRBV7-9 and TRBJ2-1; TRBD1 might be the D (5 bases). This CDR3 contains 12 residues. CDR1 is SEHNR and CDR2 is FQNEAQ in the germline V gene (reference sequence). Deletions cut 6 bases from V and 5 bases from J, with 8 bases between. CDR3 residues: CASRTENNEQFF. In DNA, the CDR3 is TGTGCCAGCAGGACAGAGAACAATGAGCAGTTCTTC.

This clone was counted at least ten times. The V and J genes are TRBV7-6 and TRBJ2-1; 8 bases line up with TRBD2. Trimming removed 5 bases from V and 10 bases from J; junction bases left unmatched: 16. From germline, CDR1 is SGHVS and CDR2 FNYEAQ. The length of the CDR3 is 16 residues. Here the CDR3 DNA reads TGTGCCAGCAGCCACCCAGCGGGAGCGGGAATGTGGGAGCAGTTCTTC. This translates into CASSHPAGAGMWEQFF. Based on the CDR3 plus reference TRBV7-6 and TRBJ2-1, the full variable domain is GAGVSQSPRYKVTKRGQDVALRCDPISGHVSLYWYRQALGQGPEFLTYFNYEAQQDKSGLPNDRFSAERPEGSISTLTIQRTEQRDSAMYRCASSHPAGAGMWEQFFGPGTRLTVL.

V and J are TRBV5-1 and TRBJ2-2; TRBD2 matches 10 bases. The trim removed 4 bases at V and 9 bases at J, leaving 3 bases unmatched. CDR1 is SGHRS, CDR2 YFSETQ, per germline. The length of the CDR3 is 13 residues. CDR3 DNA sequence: TGCGCCAGCAGCCTAGCGGGAGAGAGGGAGCTGTTTTTT. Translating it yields CASSLAGERELFF.

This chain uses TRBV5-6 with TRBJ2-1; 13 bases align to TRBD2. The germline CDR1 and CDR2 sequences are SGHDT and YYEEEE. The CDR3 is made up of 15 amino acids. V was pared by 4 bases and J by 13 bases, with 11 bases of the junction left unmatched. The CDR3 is CASSGGLAGRSEQFF. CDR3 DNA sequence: TGTGCCAGCAGCGGGGGACTAGCGGGAAGGAGCGAACAGTTCTTC.

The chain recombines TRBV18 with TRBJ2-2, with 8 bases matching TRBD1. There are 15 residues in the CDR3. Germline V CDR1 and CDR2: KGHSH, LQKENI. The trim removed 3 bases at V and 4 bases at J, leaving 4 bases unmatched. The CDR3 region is CASSPSTGATGELFF. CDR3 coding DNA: TGTGCCAGCTCACCTTCGACAGGGGCCACCGGGGAGCTGTTTTTT.